The clone carrying this T cell receptor beta chain was seen a few times. Library preparation (for TCRbeta) was performed with unique molecular identifiers. TCRdb called the PCR reads again in MiXCR, with one record for every CDR3 protein. The repertoire holds roughly 590,000 distinct CDR3 sequences, with 15% to 20% as singletons. These data are taken from a study of T-cell reconstitution after alpha-beta-depleted transplantation in children. Trimming pared 3 bases from V and 3 bases from J, leaving 14 bases between. Germline V gives CDR1 LNHDA, CDR2 SQIVND (reference sequence). The CDR3 runs to 15 residues.

This chain connects TRBV19 to TRBJ1-1; a weak D match, TRBD1 (5 bases). Sequencing used PBMCs from the stem cell graft donor, obtained from the stem cell graft. The TCR comes from a human donor who donated a stem cell graft to a child with acute myeloid leukemia. The DNA for the CDR3 is TGTGCCAGTAGTATTCAGGGCGCGAGGCACACTGAAGCTTTCTTT. Amino acid sequence: CASSIQGARHTEAFF.